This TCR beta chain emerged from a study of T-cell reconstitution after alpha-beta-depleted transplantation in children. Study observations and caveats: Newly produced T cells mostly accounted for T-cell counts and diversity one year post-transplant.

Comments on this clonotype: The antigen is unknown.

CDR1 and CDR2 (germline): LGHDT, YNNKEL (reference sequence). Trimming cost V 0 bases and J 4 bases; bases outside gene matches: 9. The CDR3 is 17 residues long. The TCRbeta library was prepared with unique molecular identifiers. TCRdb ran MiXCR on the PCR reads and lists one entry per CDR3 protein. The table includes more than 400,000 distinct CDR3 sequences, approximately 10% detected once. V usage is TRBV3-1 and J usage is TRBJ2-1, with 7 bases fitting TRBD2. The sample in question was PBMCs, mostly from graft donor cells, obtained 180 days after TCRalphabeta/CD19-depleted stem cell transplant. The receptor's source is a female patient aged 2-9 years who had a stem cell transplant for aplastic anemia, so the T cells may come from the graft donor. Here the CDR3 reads CASSQDVPLAAYNEQFF. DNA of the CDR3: TGTGCCAGCAGCCAAGATGTTCCTCTAGCGGCTTACAATGAGCAGTTCTTC.